This is a list of T cell receptor beta chains from one sample in a study of T-cell reconstitution after alpha-beta-depleted transplantation in children. TCRdb used MiXCR to reprocess the PCR reads, holding one entry per CDR3 protein. The table has about 590,000 distinct CDR3 sequences, approximately 13% seen once. The sequencing used PBMCs, mostly from graft donor cells, collected 360 days after TCRalphabeta/CD19-depleted stem cell transplant. The receptors come from a male patient younger than 18 who had a stem cell transplant for acute myeloid leukemia, so the T cells may come from the graft donor. Each CDR3 is given with its conserved first and last residue. Fields, in order: J gene, clone size, D gene, V gene, CDR3 protein, CDR3 DNA. The D gene is left open where the match is weak. Where a row states a size, it is once, few, many or the class of an expanded clone; other rows omit it.

J gene: TRBJ2-4; clone size: few; D gene: TRBD1; V gene: TRBV18; CDR3 protein: CASSPLDRVQSAKNIQYF; CDR3 DNA: TGTGCCAGCTCACCATTGGACAGGGTTCAGTCAGCCAAAAACATTCAGTACTTC
J gene: TRBJ2-1; clone size: -; D gene: TRBD1; V gene: TRBV28; CDR3 protein: CASSPGRDSYNEQFF; CDR3 DNA: TGTGCCAGCAGTCCAGGACGGGACAGCTACAATGAGCAGTTCTTC
J gene: TRBJ2-1; clone size: few; D gene: -; V gene: TRBV11-3; CDR3 protein: CASSLTWDYNEQFF; CDR3 DNA: TGTGCCAGCAGCTTAACATGGGATTACAATGAGCAGTTCTTC
J gene: TRBJ2-1; clone size: -; D gene: -; V gene: TRBV7-3; CDR3 protein: CASSPLGGGGYNEQFF; CDR3 DNA: TGTGCCAGCAGCCCCCTTGGGGGAGGGGGGTACAATGAGCAGTTCTTC
J gene: TRBJ2-7; clone size: -; D gene: -; V gene: TRBV29-1; CDR3 protein: CSAGHSYEQYF; CDR3 DNA: TGCAGCGCGGGACACTCCTACGAGCAGTACTTC
J gene: TRBJ2-7; clone size: few; D gene: TRBD2; V gene: TRBV11-2; CDR3 protein: CASSLGTGGPSEQYF; CDR3 DNA: TGTGCCAGCAGCTTGGGCACGGGAGGGCCGAGCGAGCAGTACTTC
J gene: TRBJ2-1; clone size: -; D gene: TRBD2; V gene: TRBV9; CDR3 protein: CASSRRLAGGPKNEQFF; CDR3 DNA: TGTGCCAGCAGCCGACGACTAGCGGGAGGGCCTAAAAATGAGCAGTTCTTC
J gene: TRBJ2-1; clone size: few; D gene: TRBD2; V gene: TRBV20-1; CDR3 protein: CSARDWKRENGNEQFF; CDR3 DNA: TGCAGTGCTAGAGATTGGAAGCGGGAGAACGGGAATGAGCAGTTCTTC
J gene: TRBJ2-1; clone size: -; D gene: -; V gene: TRBV7-9; CDR3 protein: CASSFRTPGFDNEQFF; CDR3 DNA: TGTGCCAGCAGCTTTCGCACCCCGGGATTCGACAATGAGCAGTTCTTC
J gene: TRBJ1-2; clone size: -; D gene: -; V gene: TRBV21-1; CDR3 protein: CASSKKNPISGKTNYGYTF; CDR3 DNA: TGTGCCAGCAGCAAAAAAAACCCGATTAGTGGGAAGACTAACTATGGCTACACCTTC
J gene: TRBJ2-6; clone size: -; D gene: -; V gene: TRBV5-1; CDR3 protein: CASHDSGANVLTF; CDR3 DNA: TGCGCCAGCCATGACTCTGGGGCCAACGTCCTGACTTTC
J gene: TRBJ2-3; clone size: many; D gene: -; V gene: TRBV29-1; CDR3 protein: CSEGQTTDTQYF; CDR3 DNA: TGCAGCGAAGGGCAAACCACAGATACGCAGTATTTT
J gene: TRBJ2-7; clone size: -; D gene: TRBD2; V gene: TRBV20-1; CDR3 protein: CCAVFPGLAGAEQYF; CDR3 DNA: TGCTGTGCCGTTTTTCCGGGACTAGCGGGAGCCGAGCAGTACTTC
J gene: TRBJ2-1; clone size: -; D gene: -; V gene: TRBV7-3; CDR3 protein: CASSLTSLRSYNEQFF; CDR3 DNA: TGTGCCAGCAGCTTAACGAGCCTCCGCTCCTACAATGAGCAGTTCTTC
J gene: TRBJ1-1; clone size: few; D gene: TRBD1; V gene: TRBV10-3; CDR3 protein: CAINNRDRGQPQAFF; CDR3 DNA: TGTGCCATCAATAACCGGGACAGGGGACAGCCCCAAGCTTTCTTT
J gene: TRBJ2-3; clone size: -; D gene: -; V gene: TRBV12-3/TRBV12-4; CDR3 protein: CASSFRQTTDTQYF; CDR3 DNA: TGTGCCAGCAGTTTTCGACAGACCACAGATACGCAGTATTTT